Sequencing of this T cell receptor beta chain was carried out in a study of blood T cell repertoires in COVID-19. For recovered donors of Cohort 3, there were two negative PCRs, clearance, or symptom resolution. From germline, CDR1 is SGHRS and CDR2 YFSETQ. Between the trimmed V and J ends, which lost 3 bases and 5 bases, there was a span of 20 bases. The CDR3 has 16 amino acids. Produced via immunoSEQ multiplex PCR; TCRdb's table is partial and in-frame only. The sample lists more than 300,000 clones, under 85% occurring once. The clonotype originates from a woman between 45 and 60 years old who had recovered from COVID-19. Sample: PBMCs or T cells enriched from blood (not recorded which). The V and J genes are TRBV5-1 and TRBJ1-2, with D possibly being TRBD1 (5 bases). Here the CDR3 DNA reads TGCGCCAGCAGCTCGCATCCGACGACGGGGGAATATGGCTACACCTTC. This gives the protein CASSSHPTTGEYGYTF.